Included here is one T cell receptor beta chain sequence, with context. These data belong to a study of blood T cell repertoires in COVID-19. At the level of the study: Specimens from acute and convalescent COVID-19 originated in the United States, Italy and Spain. Sources were T cells, B-cell-depleted T cells, or PBMCs; the material itself was cDNA or gDNA.

In the original processing: For nucleated cells, counts were estimated from reference gene primer amplification. The protocol was immunoSEQ multiplex PCR, while the TCRdb copy is restricted to in-frame clones and leaves out a portion. The DNA gave D and trimming, while V, J and clone size come from that table. The sample includes 85,000 to 90,000 clones, around 80% of them seen just once. The germline V and J ends were trimmed by 0 bases and 6 bases, with 21 bases remaining between them. Per germline, CDR1 LGHNA and CDR2 YNFKEQ. The CDR3 covers 18 residues. The chain joins TRBV4-2 to TRBJ2-1; a possible D gene is TRBD2 (7 bases). The sample comprised peripheral blood. This clonotype was obtained from a woman of 80 years or more with acute or convalescent COVID-19. CDR3 in amino acids: CASSQEATRGGGSNEQFF. CDR3 DNA: TGTGCCAGCAGCCAAGAGGCTACCCGAGGGGGGGGAAGCAATGAGCAGTTCTTC.